This T cell receptor (beta chain) was documented in a study of blood T cell repertoires in COVID-19. This clone was counted a few times. Different DNA sequences within this sample yield the same CDR3. As originally analysed: Estimation of nucleated cell counts relied on the amplification of reference gene primers. Assay used: immunoSEQ multiplex PCR; TCRdb lists only in-frame clones, some missing. V, J and clone size are those of that table, while D and trimming were read from the DNA. Among over 200,000 clones listed, about 90% were seen once. The ends were cut back, 4 bases at V and 0 bases at J, with 9 bases in the middle. Germline assignment: CDR1 LNHDA and CDR2 SQIVND (reference sequence). The CDR3 covers 14 residues.

The source of this sequence is a woman aged 25 to 45 who had recovered from COVID-19. The sequencing sample was made of peripheral blood. The rearrangement uses TRBV19 and TRBJ1-1; D remains ambiguous. Here the CDR3 DNA reads TGTGCCAGTAGTACCGAGGAAATGAACACTGAAGCTTTCTTT. It translates to CASSTEEMNTEAFF.